These 15 T cell receptor beta chains came from one sample sequenced in a study of cytotoxic CD8 clonotypes in ibrutinib-treated CLL. Profiling relied on immunoSEQ multiplex PCR, and the TCRdb table lists in-frame clones only, not all of them. This sample carries roughly 76,000 clones, more than 70% of them seen once, and the ten largest clones take 7.5% to 9.5%. The sequences come from PBMCs, collected at disease progression, from a patient treated with ibrutinib. Receptors originate from a human donor with chronic lymphocytic leukemia.

The genes are TRBV6-5 and TRBJ2-3; no clear D. V gave up 9 bases and J gave up 0 bases, with 10 bases separating them. The CDR3 runs to 13 residues. Germline CDR1 MNHEY, CDR2 SVGAGI. As DNA, the CDR3 is TGTGCCAGTTCTGAGGTTAGCACAGATACGCAGTATTTT. Translation: CASSEVSTDTQYF.

The gene calls are TRBV7-3 and TRBJ2-1, with D unresolved. Trimming removed 5 bases at V and 5 bases at J, with 7 bases between. From germline, CDR1 is SGHTA and CDR2 FQGTGA. The CDR3 runs 12 residues. Here the CDR3 reads CASSQQHNEQFF. In nucleotides, the CDR3 is TGTGCCAGCAGCCAACAACACAATGAGCAGTTCTTC.

The chain recombines TRBV10-3 with TRBJ2-7, with unresolved D. The CDR3 sequence is 11 residues long. V was cut by 8 bases and J by 6 bases, with 11 bases left in between. CDR1 ENHRY and CDR2 SYGVKD come from the germline V gene. The CDR3 spells CAISWDREQYF. The CDR3 DNA sequence: TGTGCCATCTCTTGGGATCGCGAGCAGTACTTC.

In its sample, this clone was seen once. The gene calls are TRBV4-1 and TRBJ1-2; no firm D call. Germline V gene lookup returns CDR1 MGHRA and CDR2 YSYEKL. The CDR3 has 17 residues. V lost 3 bases and J lost 6, with 23 bases in between. CDR3: CASSHLIGSLGYNGYTF. The CDR3 DNA sequence: TGCGCCAGCAGCCACCTTATAGGGTCTCTAGGCTACAATGGCTACACCTTC.

The V gene is TRBV6-4, the J gene TRBJ1-3; possibly TRBD1 for D (5 bases). The germline V gene has CDR1 MRHNA and CDR2 SNTAGT. The CDR3 runs 13 residues. Deletions cut 5 bases from V and 3 bases from J, with 8 bases between. This CDR3 reads CASSSGLGNTIYF. The CDR3 nucleotides are TGTGCCAGCAGTTCGGGGCTTGGAAACACCATATATTTT.

The CDR3 DNA follows: TGTGCCAGCAGCCAAGGGGACAGGGGTAACACCGGGGAGCTGTTTTTT. Its protein product is CASSQGDRGNTGELFF. The genes are TRBV4-2 and TRBJ2-2; 10 bases line up with TRBD1. Trimming took 1 base from V and 2 from J; bases not matched to a gene: 1. CDR1 and CDR2 from the germline V gene are LGHNA and YNFKEQ. CDR3 length equals 16 residues.

The CDR3 protein is CASSYSIIGGTYEQYF. For the CDR3, the DNA is TGTGCCAGCAGTTACTCGATTATAGGGGGAACCTACGAGCAGTACTTC. The chain employs TRBV6-5 and TRBJ2-7, with D tentatively TRBD1 (6 bases). The CDR3 has 16 amino acids. Trimming took 0 bases from V and 2 from J, leaving 14 bases between them. CDR1 is MNHEY and CDR2 is SVGAGI in the germline V gene.

The chain couples TRBV6-1 to TRBJ2-3, with D possibly being TRBD1 (6 bases). The CDR3 runs 13 residues. Trimming shortened V by 9 bases and J by 10 bases, and 20 bases separated the two germline ends. The germline V gene has CDR1 MNHNS and CDR2 SASEGT. The CDR3, as DNA: TGTGCCAGTCGTCCTCAGGGGTTAGAGTCGCAGTATTTT. This gives the protein CASRPQGLESQYF.

The chain uses TRBV5-5 and TRBJ1-1, with no clear D. This CDR3 comprises 12 residues. From germline, CDR1 is SGHKS and CDR2 YYEKEE (reference sequence). V lost 1 base to trimming and J lost 3 bases, with 4 bases between them. CDR3 region: CASSLLYTEAFF. The CDR3 coding sequence is TGTGCCAGCAGCTTGCTGTACACTGAAGCTTTCTTT.

V and J are TRBV5-1 and TRBJ1-2; D is unclear. Between the trimmed V and J ends, which lost 0 bases and 7 bases, there was a span of 7 bases. The CDR3 runs 12 residues. The germline CDR1 and CDR2 sequences are SGHRS and YFSETQ. Here the CDR3 reads CASSLGPVGYTF. Written as DNA, the CDR3 is TGCGCCAGCAGCTTGGGGCCGGTTGGCTACACCTTC.

This clone was counted a single time. CDR3 residues: CASSEAGNRGHYEQYF. The DNA for the CDR3 is TGTGCCAGCAGTGAAGCGGGGAACAGGGGGCACTACGAGCAGTACTTC. The J gene is TRBJ2-7, the V gene TRBV6-1, with 9 bases fitting TRBD1. Germline CDR1 and CDR2: MNHNS and SASEGT. CDR3 length equals 16 residues. J gave up 3 bases and V 0 bases, and 6 bases lay outside the gene matches.

A few counts support this clone. J is TRBJ2-2 and V is TRBV7-9; D not resolved. Germline CDR1 is SEHNR and CDR2 is FQNEAQ (reference sequence). The CDR3 is 9 residues long. The CDR3 spells CANTGELFF. The CDR3 coding sequence is TGTGCGAACACCGGGGAGCTGTTTTTT.

The chain recombines TRBV5-4 with TRBJ2-7; unclear D gene. Germline CDR1 SGHNT, CDR2 YYREEE (reference sequence). The CDR3 runs to 13 residues. The V and J ends lost 2 bases and 0 bases respectively, with 6 bases between them. CDR3: CASSFEASYEQYF. CDR3 DNA sequence: TGTGCCAGCAGCTTCGAGGCCTCCTACGAGCAGTACTTC.

Here the CDR3 DNA reads TGTGCCAGCAGCTGGACCTGGGGGAGCAACGAGCAGTACTTC. As protein: CASSWTWGSNEQYF. The V and J genes are TRBV5-6 and TRBJ2-7, with D perhaps being TRBD1 or TRBD2 (5 bases each). The length of the CDR3 is 14 residues. V was shortened by 3 bases and J by 5 bases, with 15 bases between the two germline ends. Germline CDR1 is SGHDT and CDR2 is YYEEEE.

The chain is built from TRBV10-3 and TRBJ1-1, with D hard to call. The length of the CDR3 is 13 residues. V lost 3 bases and J 0 bases, leaving 5 bases between the germline ends. Germline CDR1 ENHRY, CDR2 SYGVKD. In nucleotides, the CDR3 is TGTGCCATCAGTGAAGACCTGAACACTGAAGCTTTCTTT. Translating it yields CAISEDLNTEAFF.